The following is a T cell receptor (beta chain) sequence with its context. Antigen unknown. The sample originates from a study of PD-1 blockade in classical Hodgkin lymphoma. Study overall: A 3 mg/kg intravenous dose of nivolumab was received by patients every 2 weeks. Overall study findings and caveats: Individuals who commenced nivolumab within less than 1 year of ASCT were excluded. TCR diversity at baseline was reported to be reduced in newly diagnosed patients relative to healthy donors. Factors driving the repertoire differences, possibly disease activity or prior therapy, remain undefined.

Per germline, CDR1 SGHAT and CDR2 FQNNGV. The CDR3 is 14 amino acids. V was trimmed by 5 bases and J by 6 bases, leaving 15 bases between them. Noted time point: cycle 4 day 1 (C4D1), after about 6 weeks of nivolumab. Brentuximab vedotin exposure varied, and every patient relapsed after autologous stem cell transplantation. The table came from immunoSEQ multiplex PCR; TCRdb's copy has only in-frame clones and leaves some out. The top ten clones hold 6.5% to 9.5% of a sample with roughly 60,000 clones, over 85% of them seen once. V is TRBV11-2 and J is TRBJ2-3, with D perhaps TRBD1 (7 bases). The TCR was taken from a human donor with classical Hodgkin lymphoma. Specimen: peripheral blood mononuclear cells (PBMCs), collected before the fourth cycle of nivolumab. CDR3 protein: CASSQRPGGDTQYF. DNA of the CDR3: TGTGCCAGCAGCCAACGCCCAGGGGGGGATACGCAGTATTTT. Looking up the rest from reference TRBV11-2 and TRBJ2-3 gives the full variable domain: EAGVAQSPRYKIIEKRQSVAFWCNPISGHATLYWYQQILGQGPKLLIQFQNNGVVDDSQLPKDRFSAERLKGVDSTLKIQPAKLEDSAVYLCASSQRPGGDTQYFGPGTRLTVL.